The 2 T cell receptor beta chains in this list originate from one sample, sequenced in a study of shared clonotypes between healthy human individuals. Sequencing was performed with immunoSEQ multiplex PCR; in TCRdb, only in-frame clones are kept and a portion is missing. The repertoire holds some 660,000 clones, roughly 73% seen once, with around 1.8% in the top ten. The sequencing input was memory CD4+ T cells sorted from blood. Subset in this sample: CD45RA-negative fraction. Source of these receptors: a woman aged 30 to 39 in good health.

The chain employs TRBV7-2 and TRBJ2-7, with 9 bases aligning to TRBD2. Germline CDR1 is SGHTA and CDR2 is FQGNSA. The V segment lost 5 bases and the J segment 9 bases; nucleotides outside the gene matches: 11. The CDR3 extends over 14 amino acids. The DNA of the CDR3 is TGTGCCAGCAGCGGGGCTAGCGGGACGGTCGGGCAGTACTTC. Translating it yields CASSGASGTVGQYF.

The chain carries TRBV28 and TRBJ2-6; no definite D call. The CDR3 spans 15 residues. V gave up 2 bases and J gave up 2 bases, with 7 bases separating them. CDR1 is MDHEN, CDR2 SYDVKM, per germline. The CDR3 sequence: CASSLDVAGANVLTF. The DNA of the CDR3 is TGTGCCAGCAGTTTAGACGTTGCTGGGGCCAACGTCCTGACTTTC.